This T cell receptor beta chain was sequenced for a study of cytomegalovirus exposure and HLA in healthy donors. General observations from the study: On later analysis, the bulk of CMV-associated TCR beta chains appeared to be HLA-restricted. The sole available immune exposure information was CMV serostatus. It was shown in a later analysis that HLA-associated TCR beta chains were more clonally expanded than other, equally common chains.

Germline trimming cut 2 bases from V and 2 bases from J; bases unmatched to any gene: 5. CDR3 length: 15 amino acids. Per the germline V gene, CDR1 is SGHTA and CDR2 is FQGTGA. A note on this clone: Its specificity is not known.

PCR employed 60 Vbeta and 13 Jbeta primers. Sequenced by immunoSEQ multiplex PCR; TCRdb stores in-frame clones only, minus some. The sample has about 300,000 clones, roughly 90% seen once. The material sequenced was PBMCs. This sequence was found in a man aged 35 to 55 in good health and CMV-seropositive. V is TRBV7-3 and J is TRBJ2-7; 8 nucleotides align to TRBD1. CDR3 sequence (DNA): TGTGCCAGCAGCTTAGGTTCAGGGGGCGCCTACGAGCAGTACTTC. It encodes CASSLGSGGAYEQYF.